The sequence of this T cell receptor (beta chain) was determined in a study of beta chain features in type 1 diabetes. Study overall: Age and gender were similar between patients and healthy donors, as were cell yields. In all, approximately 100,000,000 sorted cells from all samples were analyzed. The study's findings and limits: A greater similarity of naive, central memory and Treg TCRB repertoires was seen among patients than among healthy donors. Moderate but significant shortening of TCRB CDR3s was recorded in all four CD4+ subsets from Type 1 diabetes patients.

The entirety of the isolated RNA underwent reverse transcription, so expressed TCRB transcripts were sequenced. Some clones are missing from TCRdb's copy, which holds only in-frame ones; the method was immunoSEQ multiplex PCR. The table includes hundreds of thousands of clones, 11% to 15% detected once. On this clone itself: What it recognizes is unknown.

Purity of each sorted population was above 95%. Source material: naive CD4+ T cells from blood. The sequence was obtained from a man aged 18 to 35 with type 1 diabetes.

DNA for the CDR3: TGCGCCAGCAGCTTGGCACTGGGAAGTCAGCCCCAGCATTTT. Amino acid sequence: CASSLALGSQPQHF. The chain has TRBV5-1 and TRBJ1-5, with D hard to call. The V end lost 0 bases, the J end lost 6 bases, and 10 bases lay between the germline ends. Germline V gene data show CDR1 as SGHRS and CDR2 as YFSETQ. CDR3 length equals 14 residues.